The 6 T cell receptor beta chains below all came from one sample that was sequenced in a study of beta chain features in type 1 diabetes. Regarding the study as a whole: All four CD4+ subsets of Type 1 diabetes patients contained TCRB CDR3s that were moderately but significantly shorter.

TCRB transcripts that were expressed got sequenced, as all of the isolated RNA had been reverse transcribed. Assay: immunoSEQ multiplex PCR; the TCRdb copy retains only in-frame clones and omits some. This sample has approximately 170,000 clones, with over 6% found just once. Their antigen targets remain unknown. The specimen was central memory CD4+ T cells from blood. These TCRs come from a young man with type 1 diabetes.

The gene calls are TRBV11-2 and TRBJ2-7; weak D call: TRBD2 (6 bases). V lost 7 bases and J 7 bases, leaving 14 bases between the germline ends. The germline V gene has CDR1 SGHAT and CDR2 FQNNGV. The CDR3 is made up of 12 amino acids. The CDR3 is CASTLGGYEQYF. In DNA, the CDR3 is TGTGCCAGCACGCTGGGGGGATATGAGCAGTACTTC.

The genes are TRBV5-1 and TRBJ2-1; TRBD2 agrees at 13 bases. Losses at the gene ends were 3 bases for V and 5 bases for J; bases not matched to a gene: 8. From germline, CDR1 is SGHRS and CDR2 YFSETQ. The CDR3 runs to 17 residues. CDR3 coding DNA: TGCGCCAGCAGCTCTGGACTAGCGGGAGCCAATAACAATGAGCAGTTCTTC. This codes for CASSSGLAGANNNEQFF.

This chain uses TRBV7-2 with TRBJ1-2; possibly TRBD1 for D (6 bases). From germline, CDR1 is SGHTA and CDR2 FQGNSA. V lost 6 bases, J lost 4 bases, and 12 bases lay in between. CDR3 length: 13 amino acids. The CDR3 protein is CASSRDRLYGYTF. The CDR3, as DNA: TGTGCCAGCAGTCGCGACAGGCTCTATGGCTACACCTTC.

This clone has only a few counts. In nucleotides, the CDR3 is TGCAGCGTTGAAGATATGGGGGGTGACTATGGCTACACCTTC. It specifies CSVEDMGGDYGYTF. The rearrangement links TRBV29-1 to TRBJ1-2; D possibly corresponds to TRBD1 (5 bases). From germline, CDR1 is SQVTM and CDR2 ANQGSEA. CDR3 length equals 14 residues. V was shortened by 0 bases and J by 3 bases, with 11 bases between the two germline ends.

This clone was observed a few times. This chain links TRBV4-3 with TRBJ2-7; 10 nucleotides agree with TRBD1. The CDR3 consists of 17 residues. The V segment lost 0 bases and the J segment 0 bases; nucleotides outside the gene matches: 5. Germline loops: CDR1 LGHNA, CDR2 YSLEER. DNA of the CDR3: TGCGCCAGCAGCCAAGATCCGAGGGACAGGGGCTCCTACGAGCAGTACTTC. Translated, it gives CASSQDPRDRGSYEQYF.

In its sample, this clone was seen a few times. V is TRBV5-1 and J is TRBJ1-4; D not resolved. The CDR3 has 13 amino acids. Germline CDR1 SGHRS, CDR2 YFSETQ. V lost 4 bases and J lost 8, with 12 bases in between. CDR3: CASSRDLAEKLFF. In DNA, the CDR3 is TGCGCCAGCAGCCGGGATCTAGCCGAAAAACTGTTTTTT.